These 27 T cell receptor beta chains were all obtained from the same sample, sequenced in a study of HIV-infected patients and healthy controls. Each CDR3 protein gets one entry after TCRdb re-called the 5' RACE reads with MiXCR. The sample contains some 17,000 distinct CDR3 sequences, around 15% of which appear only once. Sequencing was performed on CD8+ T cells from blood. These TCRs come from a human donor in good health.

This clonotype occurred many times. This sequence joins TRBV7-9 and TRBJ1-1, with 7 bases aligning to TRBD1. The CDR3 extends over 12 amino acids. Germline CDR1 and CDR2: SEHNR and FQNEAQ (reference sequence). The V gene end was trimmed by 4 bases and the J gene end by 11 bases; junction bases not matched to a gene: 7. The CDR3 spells CASSSTGVDAFF. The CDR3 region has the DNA TGTGCCAGCAGCTCAACAGGGGTTGACGCTTTCTTT.

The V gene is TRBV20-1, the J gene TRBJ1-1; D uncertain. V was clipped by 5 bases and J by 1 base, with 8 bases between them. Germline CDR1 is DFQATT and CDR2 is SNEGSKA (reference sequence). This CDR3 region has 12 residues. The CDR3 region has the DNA TGCAGTGCTTTTAATGGGAACACTGAAGCTTTCTTT. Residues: CSAFNGNTEAFF.

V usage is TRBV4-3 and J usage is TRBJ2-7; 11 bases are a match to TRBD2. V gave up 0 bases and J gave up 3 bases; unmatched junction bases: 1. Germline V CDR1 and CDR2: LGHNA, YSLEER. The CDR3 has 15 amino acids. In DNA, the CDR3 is TGCGCCAGCAGCCAAGATAGCGGGGGGGTCTACGAGCAGTACTTC. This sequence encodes CASSQDSGGVYEQYF.

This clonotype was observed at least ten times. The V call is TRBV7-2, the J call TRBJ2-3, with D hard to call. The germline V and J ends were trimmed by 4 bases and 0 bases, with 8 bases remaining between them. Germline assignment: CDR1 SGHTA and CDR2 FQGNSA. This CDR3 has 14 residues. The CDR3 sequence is CASSSHPSTDTQYF. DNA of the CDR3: TGTGCCAGCAGCTCCCACCCCAGCACAGATACGCAGTATTTT. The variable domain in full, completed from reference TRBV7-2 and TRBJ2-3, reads GAGVSQSPSNKVTEKGKDVELRCDPISGHTALYWYRQSLGQGLEFLIYFQGNSAPDKSGLPSDRFSAERTGGSVSTLTIQRTQQEDSAVYLCASSSHPSTDTQYFGPGTRLTVL.

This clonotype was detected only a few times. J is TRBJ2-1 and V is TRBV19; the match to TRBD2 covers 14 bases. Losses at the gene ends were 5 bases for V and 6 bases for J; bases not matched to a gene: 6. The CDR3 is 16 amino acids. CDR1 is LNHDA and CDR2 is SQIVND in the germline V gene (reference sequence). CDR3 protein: CASSPTSGGAGNEQFF. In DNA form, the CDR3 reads TGTGCCAGTAGTCCGACTAGCGGGGGGGCCGGCAATGAGCAGTTCTTC.

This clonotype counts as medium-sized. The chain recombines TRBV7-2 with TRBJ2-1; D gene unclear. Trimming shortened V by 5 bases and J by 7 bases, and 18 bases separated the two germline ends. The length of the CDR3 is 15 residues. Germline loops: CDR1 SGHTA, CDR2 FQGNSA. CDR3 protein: CASSHPSSARNEQFF. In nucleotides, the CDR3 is TGTGCCAGCAGCCACCCCTCTTCCGCGAGGAATGAGCAGTTCTTC.

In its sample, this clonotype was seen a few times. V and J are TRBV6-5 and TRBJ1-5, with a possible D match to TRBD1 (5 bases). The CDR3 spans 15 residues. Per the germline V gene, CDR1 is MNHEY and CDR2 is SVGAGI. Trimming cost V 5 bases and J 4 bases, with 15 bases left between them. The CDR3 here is CASSKGSGLNQPQHF. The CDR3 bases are TGTGCCAGCAGTAAGGGGTCGGGCCTTAATCAGCCCCAGCATTTT.

Here the CDR3 reads CASSSGTSPRTDTQYF. For the CDR3, the DNA is TGTGCCAGCAGTTCGGGAACTAGCCCTCGCACAGATACGCAGTATTTT. This chain links TRBV6-2 or TRBV6-3 with TRBJ2-3; tentatively, D is TRBD2 (6 bases). Germline CDR1 is MNHEY and CDR2 is SVGEGT. The CDR3 consists of 16 residues. V was clipped by 4 bases and J by 1 base, with 15 bases between them.

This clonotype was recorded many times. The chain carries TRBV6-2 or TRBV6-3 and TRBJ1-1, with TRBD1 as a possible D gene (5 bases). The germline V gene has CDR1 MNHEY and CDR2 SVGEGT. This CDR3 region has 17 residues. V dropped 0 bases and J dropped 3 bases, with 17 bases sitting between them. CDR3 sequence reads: CASSYSIPRDGYTEAFF. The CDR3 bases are TGTGCCAGCAGTTACTCCATACCGCGGGACGGATACACTGAAGCTTTCTTT.

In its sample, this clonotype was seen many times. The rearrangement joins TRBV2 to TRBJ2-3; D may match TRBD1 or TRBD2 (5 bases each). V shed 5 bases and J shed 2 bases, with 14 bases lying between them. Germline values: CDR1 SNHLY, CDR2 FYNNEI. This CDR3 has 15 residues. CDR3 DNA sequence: TGTGCCAGCAGTCCCGGGACCTCCGCCACAGATACGCAGTATTTT. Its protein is CASSPGTSATDTQYF.

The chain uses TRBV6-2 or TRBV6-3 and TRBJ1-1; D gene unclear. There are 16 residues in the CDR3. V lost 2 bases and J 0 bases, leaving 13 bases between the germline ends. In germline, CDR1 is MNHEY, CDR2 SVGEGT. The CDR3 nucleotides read TGTGCCAGCAGTTACCACCTCCGGGAGATGAACACTGAAGCTTTCTTT. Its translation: CASSYHLREMNTEAFF.

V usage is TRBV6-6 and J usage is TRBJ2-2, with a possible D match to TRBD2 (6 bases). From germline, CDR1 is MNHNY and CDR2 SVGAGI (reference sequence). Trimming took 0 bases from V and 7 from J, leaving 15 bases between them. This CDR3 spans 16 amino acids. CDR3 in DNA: TGTGCCAGCAGTTACTCAGGCGGGGAAAACGTCGGGGAGCTGTTTTTT. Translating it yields CASSYSGGENVGELFF.

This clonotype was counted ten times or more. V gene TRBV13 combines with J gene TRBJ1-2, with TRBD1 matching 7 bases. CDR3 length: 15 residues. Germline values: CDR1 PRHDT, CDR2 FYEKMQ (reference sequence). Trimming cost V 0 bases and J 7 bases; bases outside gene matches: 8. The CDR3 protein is CASSLGSPGGSGYTF. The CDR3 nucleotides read TGTGCCAGCAGCTTAGGCTCCCCAGGGGGGAGTGGCTACACCTTC. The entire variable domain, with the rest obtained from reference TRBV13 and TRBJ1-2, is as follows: AAGVIQSPRHLIKEKRETATLKCYPIPRHDTVYWYQQGPGQDPQFLISFYEKMQSDKGSIPDRFSAQQFSDYHSELNMSSLELGDSALYFCASSLGSPGGSGYTFGSGTRLTVV.

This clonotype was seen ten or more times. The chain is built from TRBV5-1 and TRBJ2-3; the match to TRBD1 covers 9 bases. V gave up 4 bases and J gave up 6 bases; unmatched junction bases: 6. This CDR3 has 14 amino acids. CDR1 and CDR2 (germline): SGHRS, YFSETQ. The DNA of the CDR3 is TGCGCCAGCAGCATTGGACAGGGGTTTGATACGCAGTATTTT. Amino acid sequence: CASSIGQGFDTQYF.

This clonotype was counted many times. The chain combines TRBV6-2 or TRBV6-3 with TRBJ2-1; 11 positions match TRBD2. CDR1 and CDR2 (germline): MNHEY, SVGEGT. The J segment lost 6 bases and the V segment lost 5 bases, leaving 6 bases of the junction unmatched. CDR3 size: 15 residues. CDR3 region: CASSRGTSGGNEQFF. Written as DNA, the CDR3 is TGTGCCAGCAGTCGCGGAACTAGCGGGGGCAATGAGCAGTTCTTC.

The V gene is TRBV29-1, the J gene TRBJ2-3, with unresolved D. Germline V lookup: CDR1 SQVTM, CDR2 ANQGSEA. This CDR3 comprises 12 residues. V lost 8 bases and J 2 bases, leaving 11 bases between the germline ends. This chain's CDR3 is CSTEADTDTQYF. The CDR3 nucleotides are TGCAGCACCGAGGCTGACACAGATACGCAGTATTTT.

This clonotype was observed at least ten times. This CDR3 reads CSVEDLASGRAWRTDTQYF. The DNA for the CDR3 is TGCAGCGTTGAAGATCTGGCTAGCGGGAGGGCCTGGAGGACAGATACGCAGTATTTT. The chain carries TRBV29-1 and TRBJ2-3; 12 bases line up with TRBD2. The J segment lost 3 bases and the V segment lost 0 bases, leaving 13 bases of the junction unmatched. The length of the CDR3 is 19 residues. The germline V gene encodes CDR1 SQVTM and CDR2 ANQGSEA.

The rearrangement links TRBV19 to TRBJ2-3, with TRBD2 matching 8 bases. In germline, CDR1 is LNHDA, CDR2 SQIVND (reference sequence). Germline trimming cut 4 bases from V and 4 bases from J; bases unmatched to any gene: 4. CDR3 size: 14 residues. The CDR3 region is CASSNGLAADTQYF. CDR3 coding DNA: TGTGCCAGTAGTAATGGACTAGCAGCAGATACGCAGTATTTT.

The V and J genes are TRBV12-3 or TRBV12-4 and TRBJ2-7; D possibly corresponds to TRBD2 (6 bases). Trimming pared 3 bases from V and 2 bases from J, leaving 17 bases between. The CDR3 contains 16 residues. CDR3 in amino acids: CASSFGGRQTAYEQYF. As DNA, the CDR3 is TGTGCCAGCAGTTTTGGGGGGAGACAGACAGCCTACGAGCAGTACTTC.

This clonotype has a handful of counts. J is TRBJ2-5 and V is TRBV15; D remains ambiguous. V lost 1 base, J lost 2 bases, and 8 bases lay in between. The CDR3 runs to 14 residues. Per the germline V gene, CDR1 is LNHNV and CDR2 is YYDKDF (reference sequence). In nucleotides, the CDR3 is TGTGCCACCAGCAGAGTAGGATATCAAGAGACCCAGTACTTC. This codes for CATSRVGYQETQYF.

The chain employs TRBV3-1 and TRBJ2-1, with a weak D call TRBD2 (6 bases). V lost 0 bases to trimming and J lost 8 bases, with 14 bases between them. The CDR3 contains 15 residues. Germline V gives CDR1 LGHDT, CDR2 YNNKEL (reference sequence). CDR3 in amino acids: CASSQERGGLDEQFF. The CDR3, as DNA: TGTGCCAGCAGCCAAGAGCGAGGAGGGCTGGATGAGCAGTTCTTC.

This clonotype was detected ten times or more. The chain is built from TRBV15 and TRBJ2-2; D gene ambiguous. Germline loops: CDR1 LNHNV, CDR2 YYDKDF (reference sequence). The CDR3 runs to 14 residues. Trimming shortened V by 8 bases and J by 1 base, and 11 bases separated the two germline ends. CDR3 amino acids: CATEETLNTGELFF. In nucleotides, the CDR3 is TGTGCCACCGAAGAGACATTGAACACCGGGGAGCTGTTTTTT.

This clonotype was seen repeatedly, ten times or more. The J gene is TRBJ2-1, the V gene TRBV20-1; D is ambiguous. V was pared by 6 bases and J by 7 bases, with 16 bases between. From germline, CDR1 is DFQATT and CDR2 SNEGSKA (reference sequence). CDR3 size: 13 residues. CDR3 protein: CSAPAIDVNEQFF. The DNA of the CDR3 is TGCAGTGCCCCAGCTATCGACGTAAATGAGCAGTTCTTC.

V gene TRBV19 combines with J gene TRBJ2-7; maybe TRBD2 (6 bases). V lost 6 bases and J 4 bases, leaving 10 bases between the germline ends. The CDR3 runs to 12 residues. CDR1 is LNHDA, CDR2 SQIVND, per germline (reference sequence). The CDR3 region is CASSGSLYEQYF. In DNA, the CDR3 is TGTGCCAGTAGCGGGAGCCTATACGAGCAGTACTTC.

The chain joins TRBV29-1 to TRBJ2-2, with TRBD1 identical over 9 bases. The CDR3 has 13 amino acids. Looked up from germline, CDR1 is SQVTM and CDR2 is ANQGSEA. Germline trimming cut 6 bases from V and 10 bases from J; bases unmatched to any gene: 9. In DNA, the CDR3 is TGCAGCGTCTTGACAGGGGGTGGCGTGGAGCTGTTTTTT. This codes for CSVLTGGGVELFF.

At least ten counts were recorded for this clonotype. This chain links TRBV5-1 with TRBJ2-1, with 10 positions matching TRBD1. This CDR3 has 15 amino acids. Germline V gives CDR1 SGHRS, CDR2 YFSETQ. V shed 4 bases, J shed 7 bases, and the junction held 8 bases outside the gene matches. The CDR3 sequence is CASSHLTGGINEQFF. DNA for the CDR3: TGCGCCAGCAGCCATCTGACAGGGGGCATAAATGAGCAGTTCTTC. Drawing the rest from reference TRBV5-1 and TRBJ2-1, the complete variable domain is KAGVTQTPRYLIKTRGQQVTLSCSPISGHRSVSWYQQTPGQGLQFLFEYFSETQRNKGNFPGRFSGRQFSNSRSEMNVSTLELGDSALYLCASSHLTGGINEQFFGPGTRLTVL.

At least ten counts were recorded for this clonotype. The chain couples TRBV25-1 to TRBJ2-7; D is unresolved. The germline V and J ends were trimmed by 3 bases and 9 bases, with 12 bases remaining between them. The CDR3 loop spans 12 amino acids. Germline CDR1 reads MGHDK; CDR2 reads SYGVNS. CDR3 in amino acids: CASSEGSIRQYF. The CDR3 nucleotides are TGTGCCAGCAGTGAGGGTAGCATAAGGCAGTACTTC.